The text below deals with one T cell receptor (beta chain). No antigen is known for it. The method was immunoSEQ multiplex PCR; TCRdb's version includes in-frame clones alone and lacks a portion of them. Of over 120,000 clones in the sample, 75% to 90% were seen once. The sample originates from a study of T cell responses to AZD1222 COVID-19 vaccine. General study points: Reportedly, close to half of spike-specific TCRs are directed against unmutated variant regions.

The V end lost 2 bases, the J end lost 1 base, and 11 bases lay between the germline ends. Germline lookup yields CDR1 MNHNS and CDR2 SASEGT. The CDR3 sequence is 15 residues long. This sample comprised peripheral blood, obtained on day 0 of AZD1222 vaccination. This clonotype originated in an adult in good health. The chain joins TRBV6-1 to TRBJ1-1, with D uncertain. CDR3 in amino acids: CASSEYMAGNTEAFF. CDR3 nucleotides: TGTGCCAGCAGTGAATATATGGCCGGGAACACTGAAGCTTTCTTT.